This entry is about one TCR beta chain. This sample is part of a study of Ad26.COV2.S vaccination and SARS-CoV-2 variants. Method: immunoSEQ multiplex PCR; TCRdb's copy keeps in-frame clones and lacks some. Of some 350,000 clones listed, roughly 90% are singletons. The V end was cut by 1 base, the J end by 5 bases, with 4 bases between. This CDR3 comprises 12 residues. Treatment reported: roughly 20 received Ad26.COV2.S at low or high dose, single or two shots; roughly five received placebo; per-sample allocation not given. After the first vaccine or placebo injection, samples were drawn on day 63. Sequences were derived from peripheral blood, sampled in a trial of Ad26.COV2.S vaccine versus placebo. The sequence was collected from a person between 18 and 65 years old who received the Ad26.COV2.S COVID-19 vaccine or a placebo. The chain links TRBV12-3 or TRBV12-4 to TRBJ2-3; no definite D call. In DNA, the CDR3 is TGTGCCAGCAGTTTAGGGGGAGATACGCAGTATTTT. Residues: CASSLGGDTQYF.